The 2 T cell receptor beta chains listed next were all sequenced from one sample in a study of T cell repertoires in cytomegalovirus infection. TCRdb processed the reads anew with MiXCR; each CDR3 protein has one entry. This sample has about 700,000 distinct CDR3 sequences; roughly 36% occur once, and the top ten carry 15% to 20%. For these TCRs, the target antigens are not known. Sample: cultured PBMCs, taken from culture after CMV antigen stimulation. The receptor set was obtained from a human donor in good health (CMV status not recorded). Some clones in this sample may be carry-over from other donors' samples.

This clonotype was seen a handful of times. The gene calls are TRBV20-1 and TRBJ1-5, with 10 nucleotides matching TRBD1. J was trimmed by 4 bases and V by 3 bases; bases with no gene match: 3. Germline V gene lookup returns CDR1 DFQATT and CDR2 SNEGSKA (reference sequence). The CDR3 is made up of 14 amino acids. The CDR3 nucleotides are TGCAGTGCTAGCGGGACAGGGGAGAATCAGCCCCAGCATTTT. It specifies CSASGTGENQPQHF.

Only a few counts were recorded for this clonotype. V and J are TRBV12-3 or TRBV12-4 and TRBJ1-5; D unresolved. This CDR3 is built from 13 residues. V was clipped by 6 bases and J by 7 bases, with 13 bases between them. The CDR3 bases are TGTGCCAGCAGGCCAGACGGGAACCAGCCCCAGCATTTT. Residues: CASRPDGNQPQHF.